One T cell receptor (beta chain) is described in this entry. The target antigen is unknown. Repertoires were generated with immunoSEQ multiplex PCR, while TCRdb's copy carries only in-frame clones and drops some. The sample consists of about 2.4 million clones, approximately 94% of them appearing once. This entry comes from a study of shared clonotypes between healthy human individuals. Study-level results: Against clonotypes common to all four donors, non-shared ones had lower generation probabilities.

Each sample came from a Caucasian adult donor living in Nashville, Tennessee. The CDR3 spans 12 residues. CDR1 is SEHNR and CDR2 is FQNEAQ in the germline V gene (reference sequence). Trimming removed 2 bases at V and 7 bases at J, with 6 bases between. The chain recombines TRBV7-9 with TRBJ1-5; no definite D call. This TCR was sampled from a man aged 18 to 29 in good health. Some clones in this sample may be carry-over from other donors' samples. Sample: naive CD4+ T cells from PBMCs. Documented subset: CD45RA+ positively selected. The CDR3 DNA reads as TGTGCCAGCAGCTTACAGTTCCAGCCCCAGCATTTT. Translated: CASSLQFQPQHF.